Shown below are 11 T cell receptor beta chains from a single sample sequenced in a study of control samples from healthy donors and cancer patients. The method was immunoSEQ multiplex PCR; TCRdb's version includes in-frame clones alone and lacks a portion of them. Among some 200,000 clones listed, about nine tenths were seen once. The sequenced sample consisted of blood. The receptors come from a young woman in good health.

The chain is built from TRBV19 and TRBJ1-2, with D perhaps matching TRBD1 (5 bases). V lost 7 bases and J 0 bases, leaving 12 bases between the germline ends. Germline V lookup: CDR1 LNHDA, CDR2 SQIVND (reference sequence). The CDR3 is 14 amino acids. For the CDR3, the DNA is TGTGCCAGTATCGAAGACAGTCCTAACTATGGCTACACCTTC. As protein: CASIEDSPNYGYTF.

The genes are TRBV4-2 and TRBJ1-2; D is unresolved. With 1 base removed from V and 2 bases from J, the gap between germline ends came to 11 bases. Germline assignment: CDR1 LGHNA and CDR2 YNFKEQ. There are 15 residues in the CDR3. The chain's CDR3 is CASSQAPGRNYGYTF. The CDR3 bases are TGTGCCAGCAGCCAAGCCCCCGGACGGAACTATGGCTACACCTTC.

J is TRBJ2-5 and V is TRBV6-5; 13 bases fit TRBD2. This CDR3 has 13 amino acids. Germline-derived CDR1 and CDR2 are MNHEY and SVGAGI. The V segment lost 7 bases and the J segment 8 bases; nucleotides outside the gene matches: 4. DNA for the CDR3: TGTGCCAGCACCATGGGACTAGCGGGAACCCAGTACTTC. Translating gives CASTMGLAGTQYF.

The CDR3 here is CASSTQETQYF. The CDR3 DNA follows: TGCGCCAGCAGCACACAAGAGACCCAGTACTTC. This chain connects TRBV5-1 to TRBJ2-5; no clear D. The CDR3 extends over 11 amino acids. With 4 bases removed from V and 2 bases from J, the gap between germline ends came to 3 bases. Germline loops: CDR1 SGHRS, CDR2 YFSETQ.

In the case of this clone: The sample has other DNA sequences that encode this CDR3 too. The chain combines TRBV28 with TRBJ1-2; 8 positions agree with TRBD1. CDR3 length: 12 residues. The germline V gene has CDR1 MDHEN and CDR2 SYDVKM. Unmatched junction bases numbered 0, after V lost 5 bases and J lost 4 bases. CDR3 region: CASSTGGYGYTF. The CDR3, as DNA: TGTGCCAGCAGTACAGGGGGCTATGGCTACACCTTC.

J is TRBJ2-7 and V is TRBV4-2; D gene unclear. Trimming left V 1 base short and J 2 bases short, with 9 bases between. Germline loops: CDR1 LGHNA, CDR2 YNFKEQ. This CDR3 has 14 residues. The DNA of the CDR3 is TGTGCCAGCAGCCAAGTCCAGGATACCTACGAGCAGTACTTC. It is translated as CASSQVQDTYEQYF.

The chain carries TRBV11-2 and TRBJ2-1; 10 positions agree with TRBD2. The V gene end was trimmed by 2 bases and the J gene end by 1 base; junction bases not matched to a gene: 5. The CDR3 is 17 amino acids. CDR1 and CDR2 from the germline V gene are SGHAT and FQNNGV. The CDR3 loop is CASSLTRLAGSYNEQFF. Here the CDR3 DNA reads TGTGCCAGCAGCTTAACCCGACTAGCGGGTTCCTACAATGAGCAGTTCTTC.

The chain combines TRBV24-1 with TRBJ2-1, with 11 bases aligning to TRBD2. In germline, CDR1 is KGHDR, CDR2 SFDVKD. With 4 bases clipped from V and 7 bases from J, the junction kept 8 bases outside the gene matches. The CDR3 loop spans 16 amino acids. The chain's CDR3 is CATSDRDRTSGNEQFF. For the CDR3, the DNA is TGTGCCACCAGTGACAGGGACAGGACTAGCGGGAATGAGCAGTTCTTC.

V gene TRBV15 combines with J gene TRBJ2-7; D unresolved. The V and J ends lost 0 bases and 1 base respectively, with 13 bases between them. The CDR3 is 16 amino acids. The V gene's germline CDR1 is LNHNV and CDR2 YYDKDF (reference sequence). The CDR3 DNA is TGTGCCACCAGCAGAGATCCAGGATACGTTTCCTACGAGCAGTACTTC. This translates into CATSRDPGYVSYEQYF.

This sequence joins TRBV3-1 (or the pseudogene TRBV3-2) and TRBJ1-4; tentatively, D is TRBD1 (6 bases). The CDR3 runs 15 residues. The germline V gene has CDR1 LGHDT and CDR2 YNNKEL (reference sequence). V shed 2 bases and J shed 1 base, with 8 bases lying between them. The CDR3 protein is CASSQRGGTNEKLFF. CDR3 bases: TGTGCCAGCAGCCAAAGGGGGGGAACTAATGAAAAACTGTTTTTT.

This sequence joins TRBV7-9 and TRBJ1-6, with 8 bases aligning to TRBD1. Per the germline V gene, CDR1 is SEHNR and CDR2 is FQNEAQ (reference sequence). This CDR3 is built from 14 residues. The ends lost 6 bases at V and 7 bases at J; junction bases unmatched: 5. CDR3 in amino acids: CASSYAGGNSPLHF. Here the CDR3 DNA reads TGTGCCAGCAGTTACGCAGGGGGCAATTCACCCCTCCACTTT.